The rows below give T cell receptor beta chains drawn from one sample of a study of lymphopenia after photon versus proton radiotherapy. Clones were read by immunoSEQ multiplex PCR, and TCRdb kept only the in-frame ones, dropping some. The repertoire holds 55,000 to 70,000 clones, with 80% to 95% as singletons. The sequencing used peripheral blood, collected from a patient treated with photon-based radiotherapy. These receptors were taken from a woman aged 40 to 49 with cholangiocarcinoma. CDR3s include the opening cysteine and the closing phenylalanine or tryptophan. Each record gives: J gene, clone size, D gene, CDR3 length, V gene, CDR3 DNA, CDR3 protein. The D gene is left open where the match is weak. Only some rows state a clone size, as once, few, many or a class for expanded clones.

J gene: TRBJ1-2; clone size: -; D gene: TRBD1; CDR3 length: 14; V gene: TRBV10-2; CDR3 DNA: TGCGCCAGCAGCGCCTCAGGGGGAGGCTATGGCTACACCTTC; CDR3 protein: CASSASGGGYGYTF
J gene: TRBJ2-7; clone size: -; D gene: -; CDR3 length: 16; V gene: TRBV5-1; CDR3 DNA: TGCGCCAGCAGCTTGGGGTCCCGGGGGCCCACAGGGGAGCAGTACTTC; CDR3 protein: CASSLGSRGPTGEQYF
J gene: TRBJ2-5; clone size: once; D gene: TRBD1; CDR3 length: 16; V gene: TRBV2; CDR3 DNA: TGTGCCAGCAGTAGGGACAGGGGCAGCCTCCAAGAGACCCAGTACTTC; CDR3 protein: CASSRDRGSLQETQYF
J gene: TRBJ1-1; clone size: -; D gene: -; CDR3 length: 14; V gene: TRBV28; CDR3 DNA: TGTGCCAGTACCTTATCCAGTCTGCACACTGAAGCTTTCTTT; CDR3 protein: CASTLSSLHTEAFF
J gene: TRBJ2-7; clone size: -; D gene: -; CDR3 length: 13; V gene: TRBV11-3; CDR3 DNA: TGTGCCAGCAGCTTCGGCAGGGGCTACGAGCAGTACTTC; CDR3 protein: CASSFGRGYEQYF
J gene: TRBJ2-6; clone size: -; D gene: -; CDR3 length: 16; V gene: TRBV6-4; CDR3 DNA: TGTGCCAGCAGTGACTCGGGTTACTCTGGGGCCAACGTCCTGACTTTC; CDR3 protein: CASSDSGYSGANVLTF
J gene: TRBJ1-2; clone size: -; D gene: -; CDR3 length: 13; V gene: TRBV9; CDR3 DNA: TGTGCCAGCAGCCTGGAAGTGGGGGATGGCTACACCTTC; CDR3 protein: CASSLEVGDGYTF
J gene: TRBJ2-3; clone size: -; D gene: -; CDR3 length: 12; V gene: TRBV9; CDR3 DNA: TGTGCCAGCAGCGTCGCGTCAGATACGCAGTATTTT; CDR3 protein: CASSVASDTQYF
J gene: TRBJ2-3; clone size: -; D gene: TRBD2; CDR3 length: 14; V gene: TRBV4-3; CDR3 DNA: TGCGCCAGCAGCCAATCACGGGGGGGAGATACGCAGTATTTT; CDR3 protein: CASSQSRGGDTQYF
J gene: TRBJ2-3; clone size: once; D gene: TRBD1; CDR3 length: 18; V gene: TRBV7-2; CDR3 DNA: TGTGCCAGCAGCTTAGATTTCACAGGGGGAGAGAAAACAGATACGCAGTATTTT; CDR3 protein: CASSLDFTGGEKTDTQYF
J gene: TRBJ2-2; clone size: -; D gene: -; CDR3 length: 14; V gene: TRBV7-2; CDR3 DNA: TGTGCCAGCAGCCCAGACTCCGGTGGCGGGGAGCTGTTTTTT; CDR3 protein: CASSPDSGGGELFF
J gene: TRBJ1-5; clone size: -; D gene: -; CDR3 length: 15; V gene: TRBV21-1; CDR3 DNA: TGTGCCAGCAGCCTACGTTACGCCCTTAATCAGCCCCAGCATTTT; CDR3 protein: CASSLRYALNQPQHF
J gene: TRBJ1-1; clone size: -; D gene: TRBD1; CDR3 length: 11; V gene: TRBV5-5; CDR3 DNA: TGTGCCAGCAGCTCCGGCAGACAGGGGGTGTTT; CDR3 protein: CASSSGRQGVF
J gene: TRBJ2-1; clone size: once; D gene: TRBD1; CDR3 length: 13; V gene: TRBV15; CDR3 DNA: TGTGCCACCAGCAACGGACAGGTCCAGGAGCAGTTCTTC; CDR3 protein: CATSNGQVQEQFF
J gene: TRBJ2-7; clone size: -; D gene: TRBD1; CDR3 length: 13; V gene: TRBV10-3; CDR3 DNA: TGTGCCATCAGTGGGGGACAGGGGTACGAGCAGTACTTC; CDR3 protein: CAISGGQGYEQYF
J gene: TRBJ1-2; clone size: -; D gene: -; CDR3 length: 14; V gene: TRBV2; CDR3 DNA: TGTGCCAGCAGTGGATCGATACAAAACTATGGCTACACCTTC; CDR3 protein: CASSGSIQNYGYTF
J gene: TRBJ1-5; clone size: -; D gene: -; CDR3 length: 13; V gene: TRBV11-2; CDR3 DNA: TGTGCCAGCAGCTTAGTAGCAAATCAGCCCCAGCATTTT; CDR3 protein: CASSLVANQPQHF
J gene: TRBJ1-1; clone size: -; D gene: -; CDR3 length: 13; V gene: TRBV21-1; CDR3 DNA: TGTGCCAGCGGAGACAGGGGTTGGGACGAAACTTTCTTT; CDR3 protein: CASGDRGWDETFF
J gene: TRBJ2-2; clone size: -; D gene: TRBD1; CDR3 length: 18; V gene: TRBV11-2; CDR3 DNA: TGTGCCAGCAGCTTAGGGGTTTTCGGGACAGGGAGGACCGGGGAGCTGTTTTTT; CDR3 protein: CASSLGVFGTGRTGELFF
J gene: TRBJ2-3; clone size: -; D gene: -; CDR3 length: 12; V gene: TRBV28; CDR3 DNA: TGTGCCAGCCAGCCGGGGGCCGGTACGCAGTATTTT; CDR3 protein: CASQPGAGTQYF
J gene: TRBJ2-2; clone size: -; D gene: -; CDR3 length: 13; V gene: TRBV4-1; CDR3 DNA: TGCGCCAGCAGCCACCTGACCACCGGGGAGCTGTTTTTT; CDR3 protein: CASSHLTTGELFF
J gene: TRBJ1-2; clone size: -; D gene: -; CDR3 length: 13; V gene: TRBV18; CDR3 DNA: TGTGCCAGCTCAAGCAAGGTCCCCTATGGCTACACCTTC; CDR3 protein: CASSSKVPYGYTF
J gene: TRBJ1-2; clone size: -; D gene: TRBD1; CDR3 length: 13; V gene: TRBV6-6; CDR3 DNA: TGTGCCAGCAGAGATACAGGGGACTATGGCTACACCTTC; CDR3 protein: CASRDTGDYGYTF
J gene: TRBJ2-7; clone size: -; D gene: TRBD2; CDR3 length: 15; V gene: TRBV6-5; CDR3 DNA: TGTACCAGCAGTTACGTGTCTAGCGGGATGCGCGAGCAGTACTTC; CDR3 protein: CTSSYVSSGMREQYF
J gene: TRBJ2-3; clone size: -; D gene: TRBD1; CDR3 length: 17; V gene: TRBV12-5; CDR3 DNA: TGTGCTAGTGGTTGGGGGAACGTGGACAGGGGCACAGATACGCAGTATTTT; CDR3 protein: CASGWGNVDRGTDTQYF
J gene: TRBJ1-5; clone size: -; D gene: -; CDR3 length: 15; V gene: TRBV19; CDR3 DNA: TGTGCCAGTAACGATGTCGGAAATAGCAATCAGCCCCAGCATTTT; CDR3 protein: CASNDVGNSNQPQHF
J gene: TRBJ2-2; clone size: once; D gene: TRBD1; CDR3 length: 16; V gene: TRBV19; CDR3 DNA: TGTGCCAGTAGTATAGCAGGACAGGGAAGTGCCGGGGAGCTGTTTTTT; CDR3 protein: CASSIAGQGSAGELFF